This is a list of T cell receptor beta chains from one sample in a study of Ad26.COV2.S vaccination and SARS-CoV-2 variants. Produced via immunoSEQ multiplex PCR; TCRdb's table is partial and in-frame only. The table has some 640,000 clones, roughly 90% seen once. The starting material was peripheral blood, obtained in a trial of Ad26.COV2.S vaccine versus placebo. The receptor source for this set is a person between 18 and 65 years old who received the Ad26.COV2.S COVID-19 vaccine or a placebo. CDR3s leave out the opening cysteine and the closing phenylalanine or tryptophan.

>TRBV12-5
ASGSGLRTDTQY
>TRBV12-3/TRBV12-4
ASSNSGANVLT
>TRBV27
ASSLSGGKSNQPQH
>TRBV20-1
SARQWGEAF
>TRBV6-2/TRBV6-3
ASSEQGMRSPLH
>TRBV3-1/TRBV3-2
ASKRRGSYNEQF
>TRBV6-1
ASSEAIAGGWYEQF
>TRBV19
ASRLLAGGPYEQY
>TRBV19
ASTIGGYSNQPQH
>TRBV27
ASSLAPTSYEQY
>TRBV6-5
ASSYSRVGNTEAF
>TRBV9
ASSVVPGLRNEQF
>TRBV19
ASRGRFYGYT
>TRBV11-2
ASSLGQGAYEQY
>TRBV24-1
ATRGGAFGEQY
>TRBV2
ASKQTDPLNEQF
>TRBV7-2
ASSTRDPGLEQF
>TRBV27
ASSTSGASSYEQY
>TRBV20-1
SASSITDTQY
>TRBV4-3
ASSQERARSQETQY
>TRBV19
ASSTGTAGETQY
>TRBV2
ASSWGLAGYVYEQF
>TRBV21-1
ASRRVEGDTEAF
>TRBV18
ASSPGENQPQH
>TRBV5-1
ASSSGQGLVMDGYT
>TRBV7-9
ASTQSGYQETQY
>TRBV11-2
ASSLVGTGTDTQY
>TRBV5-1
ASSLGTGSASPLH
>TRBV11-2
ASSLWGSNTGELF
>TRBV27
ASSLGFGGRQETQY
>TRBV7-9
ASSLGQGPSPLH
>TRBV5-5
ASSLDSKYEQY
>TRBV9
ASSVGAGVKPGTQY
>TRBV5-6
ASSLQTGGREKLF
>TRBV18
ASSPQVVITEAF
>TRBV25-1
ASSEWGGAYEQY
>TRBV3-1/TRBV3-2
ASSQDRGNEQF
>TRBV11-2
ASSLGGRATDTQY
>TRBV5-1
ASSLGLAGIYEQY
>TRBV5-6
ASSFGVPNSPLH
>TRBV6-6
ASSDPPGGNTEAF
>TRBV2
ASNVQGQDTIY
>TRBV27
ASRGGFGGNTIY
>TRBV5-6
ASSLQSLNPDTQY
>TRBV7-6
ASSLGPENEQY
>TRBV20-1
SASREMNSPLH
>TRBV20-1
SASPGSEQY
>TRBV5-1
ASSLDGWAVGKLF
>TRBV27
ASSFGESPLH
>TRBV30
AWSAGKTGVGGNTIY
>TRBV5-1
ASMWTGEETQY
>TRBV27
ASSFPTSGGSYNEQF
>TRBV30
AWSVGSSISGANVLT